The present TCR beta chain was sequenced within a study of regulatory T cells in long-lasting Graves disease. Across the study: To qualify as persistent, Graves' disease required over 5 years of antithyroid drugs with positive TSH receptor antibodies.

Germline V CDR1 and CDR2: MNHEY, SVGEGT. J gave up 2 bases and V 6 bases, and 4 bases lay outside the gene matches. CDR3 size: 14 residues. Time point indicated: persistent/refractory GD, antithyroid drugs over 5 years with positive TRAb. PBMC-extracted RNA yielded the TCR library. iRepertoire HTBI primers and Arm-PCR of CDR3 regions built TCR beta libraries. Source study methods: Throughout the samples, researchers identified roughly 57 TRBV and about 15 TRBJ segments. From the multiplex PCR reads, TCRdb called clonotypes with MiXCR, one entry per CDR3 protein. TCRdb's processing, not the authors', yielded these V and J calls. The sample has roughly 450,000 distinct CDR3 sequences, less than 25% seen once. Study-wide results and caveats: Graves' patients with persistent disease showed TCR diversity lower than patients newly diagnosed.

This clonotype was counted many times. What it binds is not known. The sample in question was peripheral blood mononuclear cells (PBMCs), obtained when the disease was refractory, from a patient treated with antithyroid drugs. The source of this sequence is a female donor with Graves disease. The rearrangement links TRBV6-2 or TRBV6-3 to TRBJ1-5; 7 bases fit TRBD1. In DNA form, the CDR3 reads TGTGCCAGCAGCTTCGGACAGGGCAATCAGCCCCAGCATTTT. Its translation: CASSFGQGNQPQHF.